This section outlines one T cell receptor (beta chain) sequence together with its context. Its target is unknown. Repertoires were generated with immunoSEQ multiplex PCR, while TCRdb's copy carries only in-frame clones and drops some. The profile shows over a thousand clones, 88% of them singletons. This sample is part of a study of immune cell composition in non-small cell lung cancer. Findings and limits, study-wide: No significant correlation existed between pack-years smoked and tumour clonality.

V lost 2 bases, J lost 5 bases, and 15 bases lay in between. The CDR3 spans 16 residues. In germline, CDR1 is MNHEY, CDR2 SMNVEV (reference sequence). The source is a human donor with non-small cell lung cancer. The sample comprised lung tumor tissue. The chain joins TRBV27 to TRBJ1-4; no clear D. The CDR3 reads CASSLLLPTGNEKLFF. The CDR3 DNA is TGTGCCAGCAGTTTACTACTTCCGACGGGGAATGAAAAACTGTTTTTT. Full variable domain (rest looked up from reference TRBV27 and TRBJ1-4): EAQVTQNPRYLITVTGKKLTVTCSQNMNHEYMSWYRQDPGLGLRQIYYSMNVEVTDKGDVPEGYKVSRKEKRNFPLILESPSPNQTSLYFCASSLLLPTGNEKLFFGSGTQLSVL.